This TCR beta chain was recovered during a study of blood T cell repertoires in COVID-19. Germline V CDR1 and CDR2: WNHNN, SYGVQD (reference sequence). The CDR3 is made up of 15 amino acids. V was pared by 8 bases and J by 2 bases, with 19 bases between. Source study methods: The assay estimated nucleated cells by amplifying reference gene primers. Method: immunoSEQ multiplex PCR; TCRdb's copy keeps in-frame clones and lacks some. V and J calls and clone size are as listed in that table; D and trimming were resolved from the DNA. Of roughly 74,000 clones in the sample, 70% to 90% are singletons; the top ten hold 36%.

Sample: peripheral blood. The source is a man aged 70-80 years with acute or convalescent COVID-19. This chain uses TRBV10-1 with TRBJ2-7, with D perhaps TRBD1 (5 bases). The DNA of the CDR3 is TGCGCCAGCCCGACAGATCCAAGGGCAACCTACGAGCAGTACTTC. This gives the protein CASPTDPRATYEQYF.